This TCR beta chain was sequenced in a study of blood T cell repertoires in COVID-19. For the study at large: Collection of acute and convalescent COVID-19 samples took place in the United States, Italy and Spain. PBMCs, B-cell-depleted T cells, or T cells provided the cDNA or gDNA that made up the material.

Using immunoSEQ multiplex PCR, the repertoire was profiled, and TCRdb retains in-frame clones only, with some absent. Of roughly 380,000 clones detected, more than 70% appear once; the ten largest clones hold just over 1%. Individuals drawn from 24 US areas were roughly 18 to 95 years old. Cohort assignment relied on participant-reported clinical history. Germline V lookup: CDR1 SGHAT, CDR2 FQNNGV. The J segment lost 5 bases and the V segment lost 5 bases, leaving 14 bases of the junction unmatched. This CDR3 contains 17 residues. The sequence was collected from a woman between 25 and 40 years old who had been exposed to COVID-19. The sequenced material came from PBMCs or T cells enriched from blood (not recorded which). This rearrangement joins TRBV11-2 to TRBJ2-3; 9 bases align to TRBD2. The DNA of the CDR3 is TGTGCCAGCAGCCCGGTGTACGCGGGAGGGCCGGGAGATACGCAGTATTTT. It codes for CASSPVYAGGPGDTQYF.